This TCR beta chain was captured by sequencing in a study of blood T cell repertoires in COVID-19. Study in general: Acute and convalescent COVID-19 samples came from the United States, Italy and Spain.

Clones were read by immunoSEQ multiplex PCR, and TCRdb kept only the in-frame ones, dropping some. Of about 130,000 clones listed, approximately 84% are singletons. CDR3 length: 12 amino acids. The ends were cut back, 5 bases at V and 2 bases at J, with 6 bases in the middle. This sequence was found in a human donor in a cohort sampled during active COVID-19. This chain uses TRBV12-3 or TRBV12-4 with TRBJ1-1; no clear D gene. The sequencing sample was made of peripheral blood. This chain's CDR3 is CASSPKNTEAFF. CDR3 in DNA: TGTGCCAGCAGTCCCAAAAACACTGAAGCTTTCTTT.